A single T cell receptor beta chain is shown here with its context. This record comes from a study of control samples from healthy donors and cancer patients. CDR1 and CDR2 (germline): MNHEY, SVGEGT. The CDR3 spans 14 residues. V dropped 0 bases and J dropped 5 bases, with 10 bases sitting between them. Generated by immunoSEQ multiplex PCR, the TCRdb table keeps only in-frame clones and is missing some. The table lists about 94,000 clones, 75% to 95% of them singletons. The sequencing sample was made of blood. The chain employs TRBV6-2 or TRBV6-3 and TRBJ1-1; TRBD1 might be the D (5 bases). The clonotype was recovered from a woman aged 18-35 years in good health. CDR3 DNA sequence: TGTGCCAGCAGTTACTCGGGGGATATAACTGAAGCTTTCTTT. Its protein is CASSYSGDITEAFF.